The 23 T cell receptor beta chains presented below share a single source sample, sequenced in a study of monozygotic twins with inflammatory bowel disease. TCRdb reprocessed the 5' RACE reads, with one entry per CDR3 protein and no DNA. The sample table includes around 380,000 distinct CDR3 sequences. The sample consisted of blood. All receptors come from a human donor with ulcerative colitis or Crohn's disease, or a healthy co-twin of an affected twin (not recorded which).

The rearrangement joins TRBV6-5 to TRBJ1-5. CDR1 is MNHEY and CDR2 is SVGAGI in the germline V gene. The CDR3 has 14 amino acids. CDR3 amino acids: CASSYSRSTQPQNF.

This chain connects TRBV25-1 to TRBJ2-1; as DNA is missing, the TRBD2 call by TCRdb cannot be tested. CDR1 is MGHDK and CDR2 is SYGVNS in the germline V gene. This CDR3 has 16 residues. The CDR3 spells CASSTATSGRRNEQFF.

This chain links TRBV5-1 with TRBJ2-3; TCRdb lists TRBD1, though no DNA is available to test this call. The CDR3 spans 14 residues. Looked up from germline, CDR1 is SGHRS and CDR2 is YFSETQ. CDR3 amino acids: CASSLGQRSDTQYF.

The chain combines TRBV4-1 with TRBJ1-4; there is no DNA to check the TCRdb D call of TRBD1. Germline V lookup: CDR1 MGHRA, CDR2 YSYEKL. This CDR3 has 15 residues. The CDR3 spells CASSQEGTGGEKLFF.

The CDR3 here is CSVEDLEGYNVQFF. The rearrangement joins TRBV29-1 to TRBJ2-1; the TRBD1 assignment by TCRdb is unverifiable without DNA. Germline V gene sequence: CDR1 SQVTM, CDR2 ANQGSEA. This CDR3 spans 14 amino acids.

V usage is TRBV6-5 and J usage is TRBJ1-2; absent DNA, TCRdb's TRBD1 call cannot be checked. Germline CDR1 and CDR2: MNHEY and SVGAGI. The CDR3 spans 14 residues. CDR3 loop: CASSSWDRVVGYTF.

The chain links TRBV5-1 to TRBJ2-2; TCRdb's D call, TRBD1, is unchecked because there is no DNA. In germline, CDR1 is SGHRS, CDR2 YFSETQ. The CDR3 spans 16 residues. The chain's CDR3 is CASSLERGPVTGELFF.

The chain uses TRBV7-9 and TRBJ1-1; TCRdb selects TRBD1, and the lack of DNA leaves this call unchecked. Germline V gene data show CDR1 as SEHNR and CDR2 as FQNEAQ (reference sequence). The CDR3 runs to 15 residues. CDR3 protein: CASSLYGAGNTEAFF.

J is TRBJ2-7 and V is TRBV4-3; TCRdb's D call, TRBD1, is unchecked because there is no DNA. This CDR3 has 15 residues. Per the germline V gene, CDR1 is LGHNA and CDR2 is YSLEER. The CDR3 protein is CASSQDWQGRYEQYF.

This rearrangement joins TRBV13 to TRBJ2-7. Per germline, CDR1 PRHDT and CDR2 FYEKMQ (reference sequence). This CDR3 has 14 residues. The CDR3 sequence: CASSTHLGRSEQYF.

The chain recombines TRBV6-5 with TRBJ2-1; TCRdb names TRBD2, which stays unverified in the absence of DNA. CDR1 and CDR2 from the germline V gene are MNHEY and SVGAGI. This CDR3 has 16 residues. CDR3 amino acids: CASSYFAGTSGTGQFF.

This chain links TRBV6-2 or TRBV6-3 with TRBJ1-5; TCRdb indicates TRBD1, and absent DNA this call remains unverified. CDR1 and CDR2 from the germline V gene are MNHEY and SVGEGT. The CDR3 is 16 residues long. The CDR3 loop reads CASSYSSGTGGQPQHF.

V and J are TRBV2 and TRBJ1-4; TCRdb lists TRBD1, though no DNA is available to test this call. There are 16 residues in the CDR3. Looked up from germline, CDR1 is SNHLY and CDR2 is FYNNEI. CDR3 loop: CASSDGTGPKGEKLFF.

V gene TRBV4-2 combines with J gene TRBJ2-7; TCRdb returns TRBD1, unconfirmable since there is no DNA. Germline CDR1 LGHNA, CDR2 YNFKEQ. The CDR3 has 15 amino acids. This CDR3 is CASSQGAGTSYEQYF.

The chain is built from TRBV5-4 and TRBJ1-1; the TCRdb D gene call, TRBD1, has no DNA to confirm it. The CDR3 has 16 residues. From germline, CDR1 is SGHNT and CDR2 YYREEE (reference sequence). The CDR3 loop is CASSPQGAQMNTEAFF.

The chain links TRBV12-3 or TRBV12-4 to TRBJ1-5. CDR3 size: 16 residues. CDR3 loop: CASSFQARSSNQPQHF.

The genes are TRBV24-1 and TRBJ2-7; TCRdb designates TRBD1, a call that cannot be tested without DNA. CDR3 length: 13 amino acids. Germline V gene data show CDR1 as KGHDR and CDR2 as SFDVKD. The CDR3 protein is CATQKTGSYEQYF.

The chain links TRBV9 to TRBJ2-1. The CDR3 runs 13 residues. Germline V gives CDR1 SGDLS, CDR2 YYNGEE. The CDR3 protein is CASSQTPYNEQFF.

The CDR3 region is CASSHPQSTDTQYF. The chain combines TRBV11-2 with TRBJ2-3. CDR3 length: 14 residues. Germline assignment: CDR1 SGHAT and CDR2 FQNNGV. The full variable domain, its missing parts supplied by reference TRBV11-2 and TRBJ2-3, is EAGVAQSPRYKIIEKRQSVAFWCNPISGHATLYWYQQILGQGPKLLIQFQNNGVVDDSQLPKDRFSAERLKGVDSTLKIQPAKLEDSAVYLCASSHPQSTDTQYFGPGTRLTVL.

This chain links TRBV7-9 with TRBJ2-1. The CDR3 is made up of 15 amino acids. CDR1 is SEHNR, CDR2 FQNEAQ, per germline (reference sequence). CDR3 sequence: CASSLEAPEYNEQFF. Complete variable domain (other parts from reference TRBV7-9 and TRBJ2-1): DTGVSQNPRHKITKRGQNVTFRCDPISEHNRLYWYRQTLGQGPEFLTYFQNEAQLEKSRLLSDRFSAERPKGSFSTLEIQRTEQGDSAMYLCASSLEAPEYNEQFFGPGTRLTVL.

This chain connects TRBV27 to TRBJ2-7; the TCRdb call, TRBD2, lacks DNA for checking. The CDR3 has 14 residues. The V gene's germline CDR1 is MNHEY and CDR2 SMNVEV (reference sequence). The CDR3 protein is CASSFGRGTYEQYF.

The chain recombines TRBV20-1 with TRBJ1-5; as DNA is missing, the TRBD1 call by TCRdb cannot be tested. The CDR3 sequence is 15 residues long. Germline CDR1 and CDR2: DFQATT and SNEGSKA (reference sequence). The CDR3: CSARAYRDSNQPQHF.

V is TRBV12-3 or TRBV12-4 and J is TRBJ2-1; the D gene TCRdb calls, TRBD2, cannot be checked with no DNA. The CDR3 contains 17 residues. The CDR3 here is CASSSTRTSGSIDEQFF.